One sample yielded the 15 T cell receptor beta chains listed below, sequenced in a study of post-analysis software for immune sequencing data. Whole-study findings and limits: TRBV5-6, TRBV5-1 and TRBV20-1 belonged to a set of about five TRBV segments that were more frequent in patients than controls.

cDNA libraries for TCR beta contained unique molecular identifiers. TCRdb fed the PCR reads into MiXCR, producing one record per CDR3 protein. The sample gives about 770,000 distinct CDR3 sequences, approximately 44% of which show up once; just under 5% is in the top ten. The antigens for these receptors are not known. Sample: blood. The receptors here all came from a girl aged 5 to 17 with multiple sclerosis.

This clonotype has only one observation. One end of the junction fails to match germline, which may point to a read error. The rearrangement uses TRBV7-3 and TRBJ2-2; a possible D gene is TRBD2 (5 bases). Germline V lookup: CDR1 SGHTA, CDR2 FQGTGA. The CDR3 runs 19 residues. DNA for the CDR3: TGTGCCAACAGCTATACCCCGACCCCAGCGGATTCGAACACCGGGGAGCTGTTTTTT. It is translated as CANSYTPTPADSNTGELFF.

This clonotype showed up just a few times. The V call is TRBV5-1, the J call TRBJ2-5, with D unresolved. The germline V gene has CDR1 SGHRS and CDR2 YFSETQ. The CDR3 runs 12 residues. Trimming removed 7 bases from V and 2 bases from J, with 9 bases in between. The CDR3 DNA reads TGCGCCAGCTCCCGCAGACAAGAGACCCAGTACTTC. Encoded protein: CASSRRQETQYF.

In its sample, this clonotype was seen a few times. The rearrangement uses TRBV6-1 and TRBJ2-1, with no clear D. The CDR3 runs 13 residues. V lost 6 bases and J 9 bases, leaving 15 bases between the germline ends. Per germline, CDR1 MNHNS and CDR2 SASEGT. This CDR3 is CASRVLGRSEQFF. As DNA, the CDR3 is TGTGCCAGCAGGGTCCTCGGTAGGAGTGAGCAGTTCTTC.

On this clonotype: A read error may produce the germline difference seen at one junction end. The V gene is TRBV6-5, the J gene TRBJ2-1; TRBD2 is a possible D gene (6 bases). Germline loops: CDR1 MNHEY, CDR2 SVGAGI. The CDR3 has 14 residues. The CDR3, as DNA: TGTGCCAGCACCCCGGGGAGCGGGTACAATGGGCAGTTCTTC. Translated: CASTPGSGYNGQFF.

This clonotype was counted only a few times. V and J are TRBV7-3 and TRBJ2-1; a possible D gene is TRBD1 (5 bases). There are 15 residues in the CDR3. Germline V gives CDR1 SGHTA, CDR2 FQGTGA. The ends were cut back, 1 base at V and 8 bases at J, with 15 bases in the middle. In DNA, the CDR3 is TGTGCCAGCAGCTTAAGGGCAGGGATTGCGTATGAGCAGTTCTTC. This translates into CASSLRAGIAYEQFF.

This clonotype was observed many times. In DNA form, the CDR3 reads TGTGCCAGCAGTTCGACAGACTATGGCTACACCTTC. It encodes CASSSTDYGYTF. The V call is TRBV5-6, the J call TRBJ1-2; TRBD1 is a possible D gene (5 bases). There are 12 residues in the CDR3. The V end was cut by 5 bases, the J end by 3 bases, with 8 bases between. Germline V gene lookup returns CDR1 SGHDT and CDR2 YYEEEE.

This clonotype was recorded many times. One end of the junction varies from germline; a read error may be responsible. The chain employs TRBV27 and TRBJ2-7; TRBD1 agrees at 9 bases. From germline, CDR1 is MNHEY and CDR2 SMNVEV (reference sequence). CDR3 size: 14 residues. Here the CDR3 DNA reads TGCGCCAGCAGCCTGGACAGGGGACCCTACGAGCAGTACTTC. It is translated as CASSLDRGPYEQYF.

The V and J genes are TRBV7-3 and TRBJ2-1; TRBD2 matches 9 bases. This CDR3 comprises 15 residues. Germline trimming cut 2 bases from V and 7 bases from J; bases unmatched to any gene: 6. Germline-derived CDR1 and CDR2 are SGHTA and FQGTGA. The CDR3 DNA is TGTGCCAGCAGCTTAGGGACTAGCAAAAGTAATGAGCAGTTCTTC. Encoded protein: CASSLGTSKSNEQFF.

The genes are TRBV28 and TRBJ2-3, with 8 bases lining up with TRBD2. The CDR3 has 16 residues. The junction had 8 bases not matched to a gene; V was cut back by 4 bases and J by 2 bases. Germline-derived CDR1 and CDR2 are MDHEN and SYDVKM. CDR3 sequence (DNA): TGTGCCAGCAGTTCGGAGCGGGAGAGGATCACAGATACGCAGTATTTT. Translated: CASSSERERITDTQYF. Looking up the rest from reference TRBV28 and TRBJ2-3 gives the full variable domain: DVKVTQSSRYLVKRTGEKVFLECVQDMDHENMFWYRQDPGLGLRLIYFSYDVKMKEKGDIPEGYSVSREKKERFSLILESASTNQTSMYLCASSSERERITDTQYFGPGTRLTVL.

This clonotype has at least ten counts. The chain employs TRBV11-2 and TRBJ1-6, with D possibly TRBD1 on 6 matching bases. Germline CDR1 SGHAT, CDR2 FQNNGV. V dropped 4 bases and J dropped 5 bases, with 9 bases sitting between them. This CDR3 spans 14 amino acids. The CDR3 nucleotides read TGTGCCAGCAGCTCCAGGGGAAATAATTCACCCCTCCACTTT. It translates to CASSSRGNNSPLHF.

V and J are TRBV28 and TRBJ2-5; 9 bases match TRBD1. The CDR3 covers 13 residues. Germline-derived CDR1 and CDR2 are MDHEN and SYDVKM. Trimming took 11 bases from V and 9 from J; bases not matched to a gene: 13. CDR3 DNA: TGTGCCGGTTCGACAGGGGGAGATCAGCCCCAGTACTTC. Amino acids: CAGSTGGDQPQYF.

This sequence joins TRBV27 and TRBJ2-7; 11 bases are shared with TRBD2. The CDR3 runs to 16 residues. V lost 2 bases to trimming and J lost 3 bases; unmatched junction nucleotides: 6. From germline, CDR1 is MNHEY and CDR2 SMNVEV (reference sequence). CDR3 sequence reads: CASSLGGLAALYEQYF. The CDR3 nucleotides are TGTGCCAGCAGTTTAGGGGGACTAGCGGCCCTCTACGAGCAGTACTTC.

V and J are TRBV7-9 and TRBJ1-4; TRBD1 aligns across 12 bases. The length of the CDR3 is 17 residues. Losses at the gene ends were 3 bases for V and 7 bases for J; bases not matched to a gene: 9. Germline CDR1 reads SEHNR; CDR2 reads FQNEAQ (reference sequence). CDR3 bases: TGTGCCAGCAGCTTCCGGGACAGGGGGCCTAGAGGTGAAAAACTGTTTTTT. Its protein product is CASSFRDRGPRGEKLFF.

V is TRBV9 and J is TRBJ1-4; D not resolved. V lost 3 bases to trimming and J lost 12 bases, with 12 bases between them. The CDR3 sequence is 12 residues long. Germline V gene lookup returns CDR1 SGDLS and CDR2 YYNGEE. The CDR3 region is CASSGTERQLFF. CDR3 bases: TGTGCCAGCAGCGGGACTGAGCGACAACTGTTTTTT. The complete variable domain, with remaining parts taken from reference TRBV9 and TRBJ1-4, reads DSGVTQTPKHLITATGQRVTLRCSPRSGDLSVYWYQQSLDQGLQFLIQYYNGEERAKGNILERFSAQQFPDLHSELNLSSLELGDSALYFCASSGTERQLFFGSGTQLSVL.

CDR3: CASSLVTSGSNEQYF. DNA for the CDR3: TGCGCCAGCAGCCTAGTAACTAGCGGTAGCAATGAGCAGTACTTC. This rearrangement joins TRBV5-1 to TRBJ2-5; 8 bases are a match to TRBD2. V was pared by 4 bases and J by 11 bases, with 16 bases of the junction left unmatched. The CDR3 is 15 residues long. Germline V CDR1 and CDR2: SGHRS, YFSETQ.